This TCR beta chain was recorded in a study of CD4 and CD8 cells across lung adenocarcinoma regions. MiXCR was run by TCRdb on the PCR reads, yielding one entry per CDR3 protein. Among some 12,000 distinct CDR3 sequences listed, 40% to 50% were seen once. Germline CDR1 is SGHAT and CDR2 is FQNNGV. The CDR3 extends over 14 amino acids. Trimming pared 3 bases from V and 4 bases from J, leaving 12 bases between. By share, this clonotype ranks as medium-sized. Localized lung adenocarcinoma, a non-small cell lung cancer, affected the donors. Material: CD8+ T cells from the margin of a lung tumor. The receptor was isolated from a female donor with lung adenocarcinoma. The CD4 and CD8 labels of this study may be unreliable. J is TRBJ2-5 and V is TRBV11-2; tentative D call: TRBD1 (6 bases). The DNA for the CDR3 is TGTGCCAGCAGCTTCGCAGCAGGGGTAGAGACCCAGTACTTC. Translated, it gives CASSFAAGVETQYF.